This T cell receptor beta chain originates from a study of cytomegalovirus exposure and HLA in healthy donors. PCR involved 60 Vbeta and 13 Jbeta primers. Only in-frame clones appear in the TCRdb table, and some are missing; sequencing was by immunoSEQ multiplex PCR. The sample consists of roughly 96,000 clones, 60% to 75% of them appearing once. A single count supports this clone. Trimming removed 5 bases from V and 5 bases from J, with 10 bases in between. Looked up from germline, CDR1 is GTSNPN and CDR2 is SVGIG (reference sequence). The CDR3 totals 11 residues. The TCR originated in a woman in her sixties or seventies in good health and CMV-seropositive. Source material: PBMCs. This chain connects TRBV30 to TRBJ2-7, with D possibly being TRBD1 (6 bases). CDR3 in DNA: TGTGCCTGGGGCAGGGGAGACGAGCAGTACTTC. It codes for CAWGRGDEQYF.